These 18 T cell receptor beta chains came from one sample sequenced in a study of blood T cell repertoires in COVID-19. Some clones are missing from TCRdb's copy, which holds only in-frame ones; the method was immunoSEQ multiplex PCR. The repertoire holds more than 140,000 clones, with 80% to 90% as singletons. Sequencing was performed on peripheral blood. The receptors stem from a woman aged 55-75 years with acute or convalescent COVID-19.

Remarks on this clone: Germline is not matched at one junction end, which may reflect a read error. V usage is TRBV18 and J usage is TRBJ1-6; D is undetermined. Germline CDR1 KGHSH, CDR2 LQKENI. The CDR3 runs 11 residues. CDR3 sequence (DNA): TGTGCCAGCTCCGATAATTCACCCCTCCACTTT. Translating it yields CASSDNSPLHF. The variable domain in full, completed from reference TRBV18 and TRBJ1-6, reads NAGVMQNPRHLVRRRGQEARLRCSPMKGHSHVYWYRQLPEEGLKFMVYLQKENIIDESGMPKERFSAEFPKEGPSILRIQQVVRGDSAAYFCASSDNSPLHFGNGTRLTVT.

This clone appeared once. The V and J genes are TRBV11-2 and TRBJ1-4; 7 bases are a match to TRBD1. The length of the CDR3 is 14 residues. Trimming took 5 bases from V and 4 from J; bases not matched to a gene: 4. CDR1 SGHAT and CDR2 FQNNGV come from the germline V gene. For the CDR3, the DNA is TGTGCCAGCAGCCCGGGACAGATTAATGAAAAACTGTTTTTT. Protein sequence: CASSPGQINEKLFF.

The V call is TRBV27, the J call TRBJ1-1; 10 bases fit TRBD1. The germline V gene encodes CDR1 MNHEY and CDR2 SMNVEV (reference sequence). The CDR3 is made up of 14 amino acids. V lost 5 bases and J lost 9; bases outside the gene matches: 9. CDR3 loop: CASSPEGQGRKAFF. In nucleotides, the CDR3 is TGTGCCAGCAGTCCAGAGGGACAGGGGAGAAAAGCTTTCTTT.

The chain links TRBV28 to TRBJ2-1, with 15 bases that match TRBD2. Germline values: CDR1 MDHEN, CDR2 SYDVKM. The trim removed 5 bases at V and 4 bases at J, leaving 6 bases unmatched. The CDR3 has 17 amino acids. As DNA, the CDR3 is TGTGCCAGCAGTCGGACTAGCGGGGGGGCCAAGTACAATGAGCAGTTCTTC. Translating gives CASSRTSGGAKYNEQFF.

The chain employs TRBV3-1 (or the pseudogene TRBV3-2) and TRBJ1-1, with D unresolved. Deletions cut 1 base from V and 7 bases from J, with 7 bases between. From germline, CDR1 is LGHDT and CDR2 YNNKEL (reference sequence). The CDR3 extends over 12 amino acids. CDR3 bases: TGTGCCAGCAGCCAAGGAGGGCTTGAAGCTTTCTTT. Translating it yields CASSQGGLEAFF.

The rearrangement links TRBV7-3 to TRBJ2-7; 10 positions agree with TRBD1. Germline V gene lookup returns CDR1 SGHTA and CDR2 FQGTGA. The CDR3 runs 14 residues. V shed 4 bases and J 6 bases; nucleotides not matched to a gene: 6. The CDR3 loop is CASSYQDRGAEQYF. CDR3 DNA sequence: TGTGCCAGCAGCTACCAGGACAGGGGGGCCGAGCAGTACTTC.

J is TRBJ2-2 and V is TRBV7-2, with D maybe TRBD2 (5 bases). The CDR3 runs to 16 residues. Germline CDR1 reads SGHTA; CDR2 reads FQGNSA. V was trimmed by 1 base and J by 4 bases, leaving 13 bases between them. For the CDR3, the DNA is TGTGCCAGCAGCTTAGGGCCAGGTGGAGGCACCGGGGAGCTGTTTTTT. This encodes CASSLGPGGGTGELFF.

This clone was seen only once. J is TRBJ1-1 and V is TRBV20-1; D remains ambiguous. Germline V lookup: CDR1 DFQATT, CDR2 SNEGSKA (reference sequence). There are 11 residues in the CDR3. The germline V and J ends were trimmed by 3 bases and 1 base, with 3 bases remaining between them. CDR3 DNA: TGCAGTGCTAGCAAGAACACTGAAGCTTTCTTT. This translates into CSASKNTEAFF.

The J gene is TRBJ1-2, the V gene TRBV19; 8 positions agree with TRBD1. Germline CDR1 LNHDA, CDR2 SQIVND (reference sequence). The CDR3 loop spans 14 amino acids. J gave up 7 bases and V 1 base, and 5 bases lay outside the gene matches. This chain's CDR3 is CASSIARTGTGYTF. CDR3 bases: TGTGCCAGTAGTATAGCTCGGACAGGGACTGGCTACACCTTC.

This chain uses TRBV30 with TRBJ2-5; 11 bases align to TRBD2. The V and J ends lost 8 bases and 5 bases, in that order; junction bases with no gene match: 10. The CDR3 totals 14 residues. The germline V gene encodes CDR1 GTSNPN and CDR2 SVGIG (reference sequence). For the CDR3, the DNA is TGTGCCGCTACCGGGACTAGCGGTATGGAGACCCAGTACTTC. Encoded protein: CAATGTSGMETQYF.

The rearrangement uses TRBV30 and TRBJ2-5, with D perhaps TRBD1 (6 bases). The ends were cut back, 2 bases at V and 5 bases at J, with 15 bases in the middle. The CDR3 covers 14 residues. Germline CDR1 GTSNPN, CDR2 SVGIG (reference sequence). The CDR3 loop is CAWSPQGSWETQYF. As DNA, the CDR3 is TGTGCCTGGAGTCCCCAGGGGTCCTGGGAGACCCAGTACTTC.

This chain links TRBV9 with TRBJ2-5; 8 nucleotides align to TRBD2. This CDR3 is 15 amino acids long. The V gene end was trimmed by 0 bases and the J gene end by 4 bases; junction bases not matched to a gene: 5. The germline V gene encodes CDR1 SGDLS and CDR2 YYNGEE. The CDR3 spells CASSVDGTRGETQYF. The CDR3 bases are TGTGCCAGCAGCGTAGATGGGACTAGGGGAGAGACCCAGTACTTC.

The chain combines TRBV24-1 with TRBJ2-3, with D possibly being TRBD1 (6 bases). CDR3 size: 14 residues. CDR1 KGHDR and CDR2 SFDVKD come from the germline V gene. V dropped 3 bases and J dropped 4 bases, with 10 bases sitting between them. DNA for the CDR3: TGTGCCACCAGTGATCCTACAGGGTCAGATACGCAGTATTTT. This translates into CATSDPTGSDTQYF.

This clone was seen only once. The J gene is TRBJ1-2, the V gene TRBV19, with D maybe TRBD1 (5 bases). V was cut by 7 bases and J by 2 bases, with 14 bases left in between. CDR1 and CDR2 (germline): LNHDA, SQIVND (reference sequence). The CDR3 sequence is 14 residues long. The CDR3 region is CASTAQVSNYGYTF. CDR3 sequence (DNA): TGTGCCAGTACCGCACAGGTCTCGAACTATGGCTACACCTTC.

The chain has TRBV28 and TRBJ1-4, with D uncertain. The CDR3 is 12 amino acids. Germline V gene lookup returns CDR1 MDHEN and CDR2 SYDVKM. V was shortened by 2 bases and J by 8 bases, with 6 bases between the two germline ends. The CDR3 DNA reads as TGTGCCAGCAGTTTAGGGAGGGAAAAACTGTTTTTT. It codes for CASSLGREKLFF. Full variable domain (remainder filled in from reference TRBV28 and TRBJ1-4): DVKVTQSSRYLVKRTGEKVFLECVQDMDHENMFWYRQDPGLGLRLIYFSYDVKMKEKGDIPEGYSVSREKKERFSLILESASTNQTSMYLCASSLGREKLFFGSGTQLSVL.

The CDR3 region is CASSLERGGKNEQFF. The CDR3 DNA is TGTGCCAGCAGCTTAGAGCGGGGGGGCAAGAATGAGCAGTTCTTC. V and J are TRBV7-9 and TRBJ2-1; 10 nucleotides line up with TRBD2. The CDR3 is 15 residues long. The V gene's germline CDR1 is SEHNR and CDR2 FQNEAQ (reference sequence). The V and J ends lost 1 base and 7 bases, in that order; junction bases with no gene match: 4.

The V gene is TRBV18, the J gene TRBJ2-2; 10 bases are shared with TRBD1. From germline, CDR1 is KGHSH and CDR2 LQKENI. This CDR3 has 16 residues. J lost 7 bases, V lost 0 bases, and 5 bases had no gene match. CDR3 in DNA: TGTGCCAGCTCACCACCTGGGACAGGGGTGAGCGGGGAGCTGTTTTTT. It translates to CASSPPGTGVSGELFF.

The chain joins TRBV4-2 to TRBJ2-3; 11 bases fit TRBD2. The V gene end was trimmed by 2 bases and the J gene end by 0 bases; junction bases not matched to a gene: 7. This CDR3 spans 18 amino acids. CDR1 is LGHNA and CDR2 is YNFKEQ in the germline V gene. The CDR3 region is CASSQLAGGHSSTDTQYF. The CDR3 coding sequence is TGTGCCAGCAGCCAACTAGCGGGGGGACACTCTAGCACAGATACGCAGTATTTT.